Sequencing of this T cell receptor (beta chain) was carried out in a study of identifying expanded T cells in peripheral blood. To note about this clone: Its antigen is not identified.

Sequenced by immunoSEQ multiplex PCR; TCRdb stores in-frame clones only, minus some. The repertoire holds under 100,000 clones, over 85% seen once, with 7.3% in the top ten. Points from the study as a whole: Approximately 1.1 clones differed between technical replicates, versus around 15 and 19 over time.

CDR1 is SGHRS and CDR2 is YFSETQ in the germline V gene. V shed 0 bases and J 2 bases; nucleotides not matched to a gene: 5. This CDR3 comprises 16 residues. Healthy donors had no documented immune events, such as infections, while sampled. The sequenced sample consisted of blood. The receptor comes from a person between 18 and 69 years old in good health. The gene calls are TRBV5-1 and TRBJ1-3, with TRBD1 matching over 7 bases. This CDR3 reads CASSLEARGTGNTIYF. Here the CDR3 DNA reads TGCGCCAGCAGCTTGGAAGCCAGGGGGACTGGAAACACCATATATTTT. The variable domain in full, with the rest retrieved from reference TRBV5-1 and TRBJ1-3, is KAGVTQTPRYLIKTRGQQVTLSCSPISGHRSVSWYQQTPGQGLQFLFEYFSETQRNKGNFPGRFSGRQFSNSRSEMNVSTLELGDSALYLCASSLEARGTGNTIYFGEGSWLTVV.